Listed here are 10 T cell receptor beta chains from one sample, sequenced in a study of low-dose radiotherapy and immunotherapy resistance in tumors. Priming of first-strand cDNA relied on TRAV- and TRBV-specific primers (covering alpha and beta chains). TCRs were put through roughly 20 PCR cycles of amplification with Phusion. A constant-region primer and the V-primer adapter served as the primer pair. Each CDR3 protein is one row after TCRdb ran MiXCR on the reads. Among about 97,000 distinct CDR3 sequences listed, roughly 20% were seen once. Time point defined: after trial treatment. Treatment denoted: LDRT plus nivolumab, ipilimumab, low-dose cyclophosphamide and aspirin (RACIN trial). The specimen comprised PBMCs, sampled after low-dose radiotherapy plus immunotherapy. The source of these receptors is a male donor with prostate cancer.

This clonotype was detected a few times. The V and J genes are TRBV7-8 and TRBJ2-1, with 13 bases aligning to TRBD2. The germline V gene has CDR1 SGHVS and CDR2 FQNEAQ. This CDR3 contains 16 residues. V dropped 5 bases and J dropped 9; count of bases not matched to a gene: 10. CDR3: CASSPPLAGGNTEQFF. CDR3 in DNA: TGTGCCAGCAGCCCACCACTAGCGGGGGGGAATACTGAGCAGTTCTTC. Supplemented by reference TRBV7-8 and TRBJ2-1, the full variable domain reads GAGVSQSPRYKVAKRGQDVALRCDPISGHVSLFWYQQALGQGPEFLTYFQNEAQLDKSGLPSDRFFAERPEGSVSTLKIQRTQQEDSAVYLCASSPPLAGGNTEQFFGPGTRLTVL.

This clonotype was seen ten or more times. The rearrangement links TRBV6-2 or TRBV6-3 to TRBJ2-1, with 7 bases fitting TRBD2. V shed 0 bases, J shed 13 bases, and the junction held 6 bases outside the gene matches. The CDR3 contains 13 residues. Germline CDR1 and CDR2: MNHEY and SVGEGT. CDR3 sequence: CASSYSLGLGQFF. CDR3 nucleotide sequence: TGTGCCAGCAGTTACTCTCTAGGACTAGGTCAGTTCTTC.

This clonotype has at least ten counts. The chain combines TRBV6-2 or TRBV6-3 with TRBJ2-5, with 7 nucleotides matching TRBD2. Germline lookup yields CDR1 MNHEY and CDR2 SVGEGT. After removal of 1 base from V and 0 bases from J, the junction contained 5 bases not matched to a gene. There are 16 residues in the CDR3. In nucleotides, the CDR3 is TGTGCCAGCAGTTACTACCGCGGGGGAAACCAAGAGACCCAGTACTTC. Its translation: CASSYYRGGNQETQYF.

As regards this clonotype: The likely explanation is a read error, given a far larger clone one base away. The rearrangement links TRBV12-3 or TRBV12-4 to TRBJ2-1; D is perhaps TRBD2 (5 bases). The CDR3 covers 15 residues. V was shortened by 5 bases and J by 10 bases, with 21 bases between the two germline ends. The CDR3 DNA sequence: TGTGCCAGCAGTCCCATTGGGAGAGGCTCCTACGAGCAGTTCTTC. It codes for CASSPIGRGSYEQFF.

Notes on this clonotype: A read error is likely here: a far larger clone is one base away. The chain links TRBV2 to TRBJ2-1; 10 bases are a match to TRBD1. CDR3 length: 17 residues. CDR1 is SNHLY and CDR2 is FYNNEI in the germline V gene. The CDR3 bases are TGTGCCAGCAGCGAAGGGGGGTCGGGACAGGGGACCTACGAGCAGTTCTTC. Its translation is CASSEGGSGQGTYEQFF. Full variable domain (rest looked up from reference TRBV2 and TRBJ2-1): EPEVTQTPSHQVTQMGQEVILRCVPISNHLYFYWYRQILGQKVEFLVSFYNNEISEKSEIFDDQFSVERPDGSNFTLKIRSTKLEDSAMYFCASSEGGSGQGTYEQFFGPGTRLTVL.

V and J are TRBV7-9 and TRBJ2-1; D gene unclear. CDR3 length equals 13 residues. Germline V gene data show CDR1 as SEHNR and CDR2 as FQNEAQ (reference sequence). Trimming stripped 1 base from V and 5 bases from J, with 6 bases between. For the CDR3, the DNA is TGTGCCAGCAGCTTAGTTCCGGACAATGAGCAGTTCTTC. It translates to CASSLVPDNEQFF.

This clonotype was seen many times. The chain has TRBV6-6 and TRBJ1-2; 7 nucleotides agree with TRBD1. Per germline, CDR1 MNHNY and CDR2 SVGAGI (reference sequence). The CDR3 length is 14 residues. Germline trimming cut 6 bases from V and 1 base from J; bases unmatched to any gene: 5. CDR3 bases: TGTGCCAGCAGCCCAGGGGACAGTAACTATGGCTACACCTTC. This encodes CASSPGDSNYGYTF.

This clonotype was counted many times. This rearrangement joins TRBV11-1 to TRBJ2-1, with D uncertain. CDR3 length equals 14 residues. V was cut by 4 bases and J by 0 bases, with 7 bases left in between. Germline-derived CDR1 and CDR2 are SGHAT and FQDESV (reference sequence). The CDR3 loop reads CASSWARSYNEQFF. Written as DNA, the CDR3 is TGTGCCAGCAGCTGGGCCCGCTCCTACAATGAGCAGTTCTTC.

V is TRBV28 and J is TRBJ1-2, with TRBD1 matching over 8 bases. V gave up 10 bases and J gave up 5 bases; unmatched junction bases: 9. Germline V CDR1 and CDR2: MDHEN, SYDVKM. The CDR3 covers 13 residues. The DNA for the CDR3 is TGTGCCACCCGTGTCGGGACAGGATATGGCTACACCTTC. It translates to CATRVGTGYGYTF.

The chain uses TRBV29-1 and TRBJ2-5; perhaps TRBD2 as D (7 bases). The CDR3 runs to 13 residues. Germline CDR1 reads SQVTM; CDR2 reads ANQGSEA. V lost 7 bases, J lost 4 bases, and 16 bases lay in between. The CDR3 nucleotides read TGCAGCGCTAAGGGGGGGACTGGAGAGACCCAGTACTTC. It specifies CSAKGGTGETQYF.